This T cell receptor beta chain was found in a study of cytomegalovirus exposure and HLA in healthy donors. Overall study results and limits: Fewer N-insertions than the roughly 670-donor mean were reportedly shown by an Asian-associated ancestry cluster in a later analysis.

Germline V gene lookup returns CDR1 LNHNV and CDR2 YYDKDF (reference sequence). Between the trimmed V and J ends, which lost 0 bases and 12 bases, there was a span of 12 bases. CDR3 length: 12 amino acids. PCR used 60 Vbeta primers and 13 Jbeta primers. Assay: immunoSEQ multiplex PCR; the TCRdb copy retains only in-frame clones and omits some. The sample includes around 100,000 clones, 75% seen only once; the top ten take 8.5% to 12%. In the case of this clone: Its specificity is unknown.

This TCR came from a man aged 50 to 59 in good health and CMV-seronegative. Sequenced material: PBMCs. V is TRBV15 and J is TRBJ2-7, with D possibly being TRBD2 (5 bases). In DNA, the CDR3 is TGTGCCACCAGCAGAGACGGGATCAACCCGTACTTC. As protein: CATSRDGINPYF.